The 3 T cell receptor beta chains below all came from one sample that was sequenced in a study of blood T cell repertoires in COVID-19. TCRdb's copy holds only in-frame clones and misses some; the assay was immunoSEQ multiplex PCR. The table records 95,000 to 150,000 clones, 74% of them present only once. The specimen sequenced was peripheral blood. Every receptor here comes from a man aged 55 to 70 with acute or convalescent COVID-19.

The chain has TRBV7-2 and TRBJ2-3, with 8 bases identical to TRBD2. V lost 4 bases, J lost 5 bases, and 2 bases stayed unmatched. The CDR3 runs to 13 residues. Germline values: CDR1 SGHTA, CDR2 FQGNSA. The CDR3 here is CASSSGGGDTQYF. In nucleotides, the CDR3 is TGTGCCAGCAGCTCCGGGGGGGGAGATACGCAGTATTTT.

The V and J genes are TRBV24-1 and TRBJ2-5, with 7 bases identical to TRBD1. Trimming at V came to 2 bases and at J to 0 bases, leaving 5 bases not matched to a gene. Germline V gives CDR1 KGHDR, CDR2 SFDVKD. This CDR3 has 16 amino acids. The CDR3 sequence is CATSDSQDRNQETQYF. The CDR3 DNA reads TGTGCCACCAGTGATTCACAGGACAGGAACCAAGAGACCCAGTACTTC.

The chain links TRBV10-3 to TRBJ2-2; D is unclear. V was pared by 3 bases and J by 3 bases, with 14 bases between. CDR1 and CDR2 (germline): ENHRY, SYGVKD. The CDR3 has 16 residues. In DNA form, the CDR3 reads TGTGCCATCAGTGACCCGAAAATGGGCTACACCGGGGAGCTGTTTTTT. The encoded protein is CAISDPKMGYTGELFF.